This paragraph reports one TCR beta chain. Its target is unknown. The CDR3 spans 14 residues. The V end was cut by 8 bases, the J end by 6 bases, with 18 bases between. Germline V gene sequence: CDR1 WNHNN, CDR2 SYGVQD (reference sequence). This entry is derived from a study of blood T cells in healthy people across ages. Primers used in a second PCR of roughly 7 to 12 cycles were a sample-barcoded 5' primer and a J-beta primer mix. TCRdb recomputed calls from the 5' RACE reads with MiXCR, one row per CDR3 protein. The top ten clones hold approximately 31% of a sample with fewer than 700,000 distinct CDR3 sequences, around 41% of them seen once. Broader study findings: CMV infection status of these donors was not known.

Sequencing input: blood. The sequence was obtained from a man older than 75 in good health. The chain is built from TRBV10-1 and TRBJ2-3, with D tentatively TRBD1 (5 bases). The CDR3 loop reads CASQEVVGRDTQYF. CDR3 in DNA: TGCGCCAGCCAGGAAGTGGTGGGGCGGGATACGCAGTATTTT.